This TCR beta chain was captured in a study of Graves' ophthalmopathy and Graves' hyperthyroidism. The CDR3 is 15 residues long. Per the germline V gene, CDR1 is MGHRA and CDR2 is YSYEKL. V lost 1 base and J 0 bases, leaving 10 bases between the germline ends. The TCR beta CDR3 regions underwent amplification from RNA transcripts. RT-PCR was first run with HTBI primers, then multiplex PCR in a second round. TCRdb reprocessed the multiplex PCR reads via MiXCR and lists one record per CDR3 protein. The sample holds around 520,000 distinct CDR3 sequences; 35% to 40% are singletons and the top ten take roughly 4.5%.

The TCR comes from an adult man with Graves' hyperthyroidism. The chain employs TRBV4-1 and TRBJ2-7; D is possibly TRBD1 (5 bases). Sample: peripheral blood or thyroid tissue (not recorded which). CDR3 DNA sequence: TGCGCCAGCAGCCAAGGATACAGGAGCTCCTACGAGCAGTACTTC. It yields the protein CASSQGYRSSYEQYF.